The clone carrying this T cell receptor (beta chain) showed up just once. Its antigen is as yet unknown. V was clipped by 1 base and J by 4 bases; unmatched bases: 4. Germline CDR1 and CDR2: SGHRS and YFSETQ. The CDR3 consists of 15 residues. Sample-barcoded 5' priming and a J-beta primer mix drove a second PCR of 7 to 11 cycles. Researchers report that each sample yielded at least 3 million CDR3-containing paired-end reads. MiXCR, applied by TCRdb to the 5' RACE reads, yields one record per CDR3 protein. This sample has 1.4 million or so distinct CDR3 sequences; roughly two fifths occur once, and the top ten carry about 4.1%. This specimen comes from a study of blood T cells in healthy people across ages. General observations from the study: While age rose, TCR beta diversity per million T cells dropped in a roughly linear way. A strong correlation between TCR beta diversity and naive T cell percentage was seen.

All donors came from Russia, were Caucasian and healthy, and spanned ages about 6 to 90. The V and J genes are TRBV5-1 and TRBJ1-3; 8 bases are shared with TRBD1. The receptor's source is a woman aged 18-35 years in good health. The sample comprised blood. The CDR3 coding sequence is TGCGCCAGCAGCTTGCTGACAGGGGTCGGAAACACCATATATTTT. Its protein product is CASSLLTGVGNTIYF.